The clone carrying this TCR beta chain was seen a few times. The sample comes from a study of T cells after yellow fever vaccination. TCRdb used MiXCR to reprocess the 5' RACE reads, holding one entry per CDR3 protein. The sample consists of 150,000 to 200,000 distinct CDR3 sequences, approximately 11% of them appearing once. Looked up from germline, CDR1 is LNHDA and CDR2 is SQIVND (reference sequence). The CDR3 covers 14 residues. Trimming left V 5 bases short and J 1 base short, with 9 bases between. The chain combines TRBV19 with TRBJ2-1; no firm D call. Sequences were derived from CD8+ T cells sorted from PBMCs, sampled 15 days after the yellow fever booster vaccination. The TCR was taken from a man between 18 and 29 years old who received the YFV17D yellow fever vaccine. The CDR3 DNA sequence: TGTGCCAGTAGTGGAGCCCCGTCCTACAATGAGCAGTTCTTC. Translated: CASSGAPSYNEQFF.